The rows below give T cell receptor beta chains drawn from one sample of a study of blood T cells in healthy people across ages. TCRdb reprocessed the 5' RACE reads with MiXCR, giving one entry per CDR3 protein. Seen here are about 1.8 million distinct CDR3 sequences, approximately 50% observed once, and the top ten hold over 2%. What was sequenced was blood. All receptors come from a woman aged 40-49 years in good health. CDR3s include the opening cysteine and the closing phenylalanine or tryptophan.

j_gene: TRBJ2-4
v_gene: TRBV10-1
CDR3aa: CASRDPPGEQYF

j_gene: TRBJ1-2
v_gene: TRBV18
CDR3aa: CASSPAERSDYGYTF

j_gene: TRBJ2-1
v_gene: TRBV27
CDR3aa: CASSVAGASREQFF

j_gene: -
v_gene: TRBV7-2
CDR3aa: CASSGRTSGEGETQYF

j_gene: TRBJ1-6
v_gene: TRBV6-5
CDR3aa: CASTSTGGGHSPIHF

j_gene: TRBJ2-1
v_gene: TRBV6-2/TRBV6-3
CDR3aa: CASRSPTGGYEQFF

j_gene: TRBJ1-4
v_gene: TRBV7-2
CDR3aa: CASSLARDRLSANEKLFF

j_gene: TRBJ2-5
v_gene: TRBV29-1
CDR3aa: CSKSGTNQETQYF

j_gene: TRBJ2-7
v_gene: TRBV27
CDR3aa: CASRQRAGQGYEQYF

j_gene: TRBJ2-7
v_gene: TRBV20-1
CDR3aa: CSAKGRDPYEQYF

j_gene: TRBJ2-6
v_gene: TRBV20-1
CDR3aa: CSASPGTGISGANVLTF

j_gene: TRBJ1-2
v_gene: TRBV7-2
CDR3aa: CASSLRGLDRGDGYTF

j_gene: TRBJ2-5
v_gene: TRBV18
CDR3aa: CASSSGAVETQYF

j_gene: TRBJ2-3
v_gene: TRBV4-2
CDR3aa: CASSQDHLADDTDTQYF

j_gene: TRBJ2-1
v_gene: TRBV9
CDR3aa: CASSALAENNEQFF

j_gene: TRBJ2-7
v_gene: TRBV30
CDR3aa: CAWSPGTATYEQYF

j_gene: TRBJ2-6
v_gene: TRBV25-1
CDR3aa: CASRMTGTGANVLTF

j_gene: TRBJ1-2
v_gene: TRBV20-1
CDR3aa: CSASDTLYGYTF

j_gene: TRBJ2-1
v_gene: TRBV3-1
CDR3aa: CASSQDHGLLGRFF